This T cell receptor (beta chain) was found in a study of cytomegalovirus exposure and HLA in healthy donors. For the study at large: As an earlier analysis found, around 200 million T cells yielded about 120 million unique TCR beta sequences.

The PCR used 60 Vbeta and 13 Jbeta primers. Clones were read by immunoSEQ multiplex PCR, and TCRdb kept only the in-frame ones, dropping some. Its table lists under 50,000 clones. About this clone: Its antigen remains unknown.

Germline V CDR1 and CDR2: MNHNY, SVGAGI (reference sequence). The CDR3 has 15 residues. After removal of 0 bases from V and 3 bases from J, the junction contained 4 bases not matched to a gene. General study points: Further analysis, carried out later, found HLA-associated TCR beta chains more clonally expanded than equally common other chains.

Specimen: PBMCs. The chain uses TRBV6-6 and TRBJ1-1, with 7 positions matching TRBD1. The clonotype comes from a male donor in good health and CMV-seronegative. The DNA for the CDR3 is TGTGCCAGCAGTTACTCGAAGGGGGCCGACACTGAAGCTTTCTTT. This gives the protein CASSYSKGADTEAFF.